This entry lists 9 T cell receptor beta chains sequenced from one sample in a study of lymphopenia after photon versus proton radiotherapy. TCRdb's table, derived via immunoSEQ multiplex PCR, lists solely in-frame clones and lacks some. The repertoire consists of over 55,000 clones, with about 90% occurring once and the leading ten covering less than 14%. The sequencing here drew on peripheral blood, taken from a patient treated with proton-based radiotherapy. These receptors were taken from a man at least 80 years old with esophageal cancer.

This clone was counted only a few times. The chain joins TRBV30 to TRBJ1-1, with 7 bases that match TRBD1. This CDR3 is built from 14 residues. Germline V lookup: CDR1 GTSNPN, CDR2 SVGIG (reference sequence). Germline trimming cut 3 bases from V and 1 base from J; bases unmatched to any gene: 5. The CDR3 sequence: CAWRGGQANTEAFF. The CDR3 coding sequence is TGTGCCTGGAGGGGAGGACAGGCGAACACTGAAGCTTTCTTT.

The chain employs TRBV5-4 and TRBJ1-1; D is ambiguous. CDR1 SGHNT and CDR2 YYREEE come from the germline V gene (reference sequence). The CDR3 length is 13 residues. V lost 3 bases, J lost 5 bases, and 11 bases lay in between. The CDR3 DNA follows: TGTGCCAGCAGCTCCCCCCTCGTAACTGAAGCTTTCTTT. This codes for CASSSPLVTEAFF.

In this sample, this clone turned up a few times. The chain couples TRBV10-3 to TRBJ2-3; unclear D gene. V was trimmed by 4 bases and J by 0 bases, leaving 14 bases between them. The CDR3 loop spans 16 amino acids. CDR1 is ENHRY, CDR2 SYGVKD, per germline. This CDR3 is CAISGYRGTSTDTQYF. The DNA for the CDR3 is TGTGCCATCAGTGGATACAGAGGAACTAGCACAGATACGCAGTATTTT.

The rearrangement joins TRBV28 to TRBJ2-3; TRBD1 aligns across 8 bases. Per the germline V gene, CDR1 is MDHEN and CDR2 is SYDVKM. With V trimmed by 0 bases and J by 0 bases, 11 bases remained unmatched. The CDR3 has 19 amino acids. The CDR3 region is CASSLWEHQRQGSTDTQYF. The CDR3 DNA reads as TGTGCCAGCAGTTTATGGGAACACCAAAGACAGGGGAGCACAGATACGCAGTATTTT.

V is TRBV29-1 and J is TRBJ2-6; tentative D call: TRBD1 (6 bases). The V end was cut by 3 bases, the J end by 4 bases, with 10 bases between. The CDR3 is 14 residues long. CDR1 and CDR2 from the germline V gene are SQVTM and ANQGSEA. In DNA form, the CDR3 reads TGCAGCGTTGACGCAGGGGCCGGGGCCAACGTCCTGACTTTC. Amino acid sequence: CSVDAGAGANVLTF.

This clone was detected only once. The chain has TRBV18 and TRBJ2-7, with 7 bases that match TRBD2. The length of the CDR3 is 15 residues. From germline, CDR1 is KGHSH and CDR2 LQKENI. V dropped 3 bases and J dropped 3; count of bases not matched to a gene: 8. Written as DNA, the CDR3 is TGTGCCAGCTCACCTAGCGGGTATTTAAGCTACGAGCAGTACTTC. Amino acid sequence: CASSPSGYLSYEQYF.

The chain recombines TRBV6-1 with TRBJ1-2; 7 bases map to TRBD1. The V gene's germline CDR1 is MNHNS and CDR2 SASEGT. Trimming took 9 bases from V and 1 from J; bases not matched to a gene: 5. This CDR3 region has 13 residues. CDR3 sequence reads: CASNRGDNYGYTF. DNA for the CDR3: TGTGCCAGTAACAGGGGAGATAACTATGGCTACACCTTC.

This chain links TRBV7-9 with TRBJ2-1; perhaps TRBD2 as D (5 bases). Germline CDR1 reads SEHNR; CDR2 reads FQNEAQ (reference sequence). V lost 8 bases and J lost 5, with 7 bases in between. The CDR3 is made up of 11 amino acids. CDR3 in DNA: TGTGCCAGCCAGCGGAACAATGAGCAGTTCTTC. Amino acids: CASQRNNEQFF. Supplemented by reference TRBV7-9 and TRBJ2-1, the full variable domain reads DTGVSQNPRHKITKRGQNVTFRCDPISEHNRLYWYRQTLGQGPEFLTYFQNEAQLEKSRLLSDRFSAERPKGSFSTLEIQRTEQGDSAMYLCASQRNNEQFFGPGTRLTVL.

The chain combines TRBV7-9 with TRBJ1-3; 9 positions agree with TRBD1. The germline V gene encodes CDR1 SEHNR and CDR2 FQNEAQ (reference sequence). The CDR3 consists of 18 residues. The V segment lost 2 bases and the J segment 2 bases; nucleotides outside the gene matches: 10. The CDR3 protein is CASSLWGQGGYTGNTIYF. In nucleotides, the CDR3 is TGTGCCAGCAGCTTATGGGGACAGGGAGGGTATACTGGAAACACCATATATTTT.